The 5 T cell receptor beta chains in this list originate from one sample, sequenced in a study of beta chain features in type 1 diabetes. The whole isolated RNA underwent reverse transcription, so sequencing captured expressed TCRB transcripts. Using immunoSEQ multiplex PCR, the repertoire was profiled, and TCRdb retains in-frame clones only, with some absent. Of under 900,000 clones in the sample, 15% to 20% were seen once. Sample: naive CD4+ T cells from blood. These receptors came from a woman under 30 in good health.

This clone was recorded a few times. This same CDR3 is encoded by further DNA sequences in the sample. The V gene is TRBV2, the J gene TRBJ2-1; 8 bases match TRBD2. Germline V gene data show CDR1 as SNHLY and CDR2 as FYNNEI. The V gene end was trimmed by 7 bases and the J gene end by 4 bases; junction bases not matched to a gene: 3. This CDR3 is built from 13 residues. CDR3 residues: CASTSGSYNEQFF. The CDR3 region has the DNA TGTGCCAGCACCAGCGGGAGTTACAATGAGCAGTTCTTC. Together with reference TRBV2 and TRBJ2-1, the CDR3 gives the full variable domain: EPEVTQTPSHQVTQMGQEVILRCVPISNHLYFYWYRQILGQKVEFLVSFYNNEISEKSEIFDDQFSVERPDGSNFTLKIRSTKLEDSAMYFCASTSGSYNEQFFGPGTRLTVL.

The gene calls are TRBV18 and TRBJ2-2; D may correspond to TRBD1 or TRBD2 (5 bases each). Germline values: CDR1 KGHSH, CDR2 LQKENI. V was trimmed by 0 bases and J by 3 bases, leaving 8 bases between them. The CDR3 has 15 amino acids. CDR3 loop: CASSPPEGYTGELFF. DNA for the CDR3: TGTGCCAGCTCACCACCTGAGGGGTACACCGGGGAGCTGTTTTTT.

This rearrangement joins TRBV6-6 to TRBJ2-3, with 7 bases that match TRBD2. V was pared by 7 bases and J by 2 bases, with 6 bases of the junction left unmatched. Germline V gives CDR1 MNHNY, CDR2 SVGAGI (reference sequence). The CDR3 runs 14 residues. The chain's CDR3 is CASTRLAPTDTQYF. The DNA for the CDR3 is TGTGCCAGCACCAGACTAGCCCCCACAGATACGCAGTATTTT.

A few counts support this clone. The chain uses TRBV6-6 and TRBJ1-2; TRBD1 is a possible D gene (6 bases). This CDR3 is built from 13 residues. Germline values: CDR1 MNHNY, CDR2 SVGAGI (reference sequence). Trimming stripped 7 bases from V and 4 bases from J, with 13 bases between. The CDR3 DNA reads TGTGCCAGCACCTTTGACAGGTTCTATGGCTACACCTTC. Protein: CASTFDRFYGYTF.

This chain connects TRBV28 to TRBJ2-5, with no clear D. Germline lookup yields CDR1 MDHEN and CDR2 SYDVKM. The CDR3 runs 13 residues. Trimming cost V 6 bases and J 5 bases, with 13 bases left between them. The DNA of the CDR3 is TGTGCCAGCAGAGAGGCCCAATGGGAGACCCAGTACTTC. This encodes CASREAQWETQYF.